This entry is about one T cell receptor (beta chain). Clones were read by immunoSEQ multiplex PCR, and TCRdb kept only the in-frame ones, dropping some. Found here are some 290,000 clones, about 88% of them singletons; the top ten hold less than 4.5%. These data are taken from a study of blood T cell repertoires in COVID-19. In the study overall: Researchers got acute and convalescent COVID-19 samples from the United States, Italy and Spain. Sources were T cells, B-cell-depleted T cells, or PBMCs; the material itself was cDNA or gDNA.

Germline V gene data show CDR1 as SNHLY and CDR2 as FYNNEI. V shed 11 bases, J shed 4 bases, and the junction held 8 bases outside the gene matches. CDR3 size: 13 residues. The TCR was taken from a man aged 18 to 29 with active or convalescent COVID-19. The sequencing input was peripheral blood. This chain uses TRBV2 with TRBJ2-5, with 9 bases matching TRBD1. The CDR3 loop is CAVRTGERETQYF. For the CDR3, the DNA is TGTGCCGTCAGGACAGGGGAAAGAGAGACCCAGTACTTC.